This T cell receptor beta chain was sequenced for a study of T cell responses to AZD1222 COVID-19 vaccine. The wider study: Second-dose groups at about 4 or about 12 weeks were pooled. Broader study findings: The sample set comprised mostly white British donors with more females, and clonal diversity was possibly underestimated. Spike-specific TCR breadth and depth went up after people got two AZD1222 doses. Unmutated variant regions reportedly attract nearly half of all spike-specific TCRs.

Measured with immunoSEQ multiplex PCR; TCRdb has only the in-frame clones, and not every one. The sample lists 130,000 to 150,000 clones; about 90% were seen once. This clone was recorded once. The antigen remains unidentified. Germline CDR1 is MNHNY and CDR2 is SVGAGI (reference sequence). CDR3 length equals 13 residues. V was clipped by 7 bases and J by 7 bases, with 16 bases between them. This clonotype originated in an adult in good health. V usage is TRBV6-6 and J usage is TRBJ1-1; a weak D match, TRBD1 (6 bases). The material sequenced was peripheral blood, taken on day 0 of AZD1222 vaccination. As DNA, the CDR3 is TGTGCCAGCACCCTGACAGGAGCCCATGAAGCTTTCTTT. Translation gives CASTLTGAHEAFF.